This T cell receptor beta chain was identified during a study of T-cell reconstitution after alpha-beta-depleted transplantation in children. Per the germline V gene, CDR1 is DFQATT and CDR2 is SNEGSKA (reference sequence). The length of the CDR3 is 17 residues. Trimming left V 6 bases short and J 2 bases short, with 24 bases between. On this clonotype itself: Its antigen is currently unknown.

Findings and caveats of the study: High day-60 TCRbeta diversity in some patients came from surviving recipient T cells and thymic progenitors. Several hundred expanded graft clones reportedly supplied alpha-beta T cells about two months after transplant. Newly produced T cells mostly accounted for T-cell counts and diversity one year post-transplant.

Researchers prepared the TCRbeta library using unique molecular identifiers, the study reports. MiXCR, applied by TCRdb to the PCR reads, yields one record per CDR3 protein. The table shows 670,000 or so distinct CDR3 sequences, with roughly 14% occurring only once. This TCR came from a girl aged 2 to 10 with congenital amegakaryocytic thrombocytopenia, due to receive a stem cell transplant. The source material was PBMCs, sampled before TCRalphabeta/CD19-depleted stem cell transplant. The rearrangement joins TRBV20-1 to TRBJ2-3; D is possibly TRBD2 (6 bases). CDR3 amino acids: CSANRVQGGVFTDTQYF. The DNA of the CDR3 is TGCAGTGCAAATAGAGTCCAGGGCGGGGTATTCACAGATACGCAGTATTTT.